These 18 T cell receptor beta chains were sequenced from one sample in a study of PD-1 blockade in classical Hodgkin lymphoma. Libraries were prepared by immunoSEQ multiplex PCR; TCRdb keeps only in-frame clonotypes and omits some of them. The profile shows some 52,000 clones, roughly 86% of them singletons. Time point here: cycle 4 day 1 (C4D1), after more than five weeks of nivolumab. Brentuximab vedotin exposure varied among the patients, all of whom had relapsed after autologous stem cell transplantation. Sample: peripheral blood mononuclear cells (PBMCs), taken before the fourth cycle of nivolumab. The receptors come from a human donor with classical Hodgkin lymphoma.

The rearrangement uses TRBV23-1 and TRBJ1-5, with D hard to call. TRBV23-1 counts as an open reading frame of uncertain function. V lost 8 bases to trimming and J lost 2 bases, with 13 bases between them. The CDR3 is 14 amino acids. The CDR3, as DNA: TGCGCCAGCCCTCGCTCGGTTGGCAATCAGCCCCAGCATTTT. This translates into CASPRSVGNQPQHF.

As to this clone: One junction end disagrees with the germline gene, perhaps due to a read error. This chain joins TRBV7-7 and TRBJ2-1; TRBD2 might be the D (5 bases). CDR1 is SSHAT, CDR2 FNYEAQ, per germline (reference sequence). This CDR3 contains 14 residues. The CDR3: CASSLLPRGNEQFF. The CDR3 nucleotides are TGTGCTAGCAGCTTATTGCCTCGGGGCAATGAGCAGTTCTTC. Filled out from reference TRBV7-7 and TRBJ2-1, the complete variable domain reads GAGVSQSPRYKVTKRGQDVTLRCDPISSHATLYWYQQALGQGPEFLTYFNYEAQPDKSGLPSDRFSAERPEGSISTLTIQRTEQRDSAMYRCASSLLPRGNEQFFGPGTRLTVL.

This chain links TRBV7-3 with TRBJ2-5; 8 nucleotides agree with TRBD2. The ends lost 1 base at V and 4 bases at J; junction bases unmatched: 8. The CDR3 has 16 amino acids. Per the germline V gene, CDR1 is SGHTA and CDR2 is FQGTGA. The CDR3 sequence is CASSLKFDGGAETQYF. The CDR3 coding sequence is TGTGCCAGCAGCTTAAAGTTTGACGGGGGGGCAGAGACCCAGTACTTC.

The rearrangement uses TRBV7-2 and TRBJ2-7; 10 bases are a match to TRBD1. The V gene end was trimmed by 5 bases and the J gene end by 3 bases; junction bases not matched to a gene: 7. The CDR3 has 15 residues. The germline V gene has CDR1 SGHTA and CDR2 FQGNSA. CDR3 sequence (DNA): TGTGCCAGCAGCGCCGGACAGGGGGGGATCTACGAGCAGTACTTC. Encoded protein: CASSAGQGGIYEQYF.

The chain couples TRBV9 to TRBJ2-5; 7 bases are a match to TRBD2. CDR1 SGDLS and CDR2 YYNGEE come from the germline V gene. There are 15 residues in the CDR3. With V trimmed by 4 bases and J by 5 bases, 11 bases remained unmatched. This chain's CDR3 is CASSWTGTIFETQYF. For the CDR3, the DNA is TGTGCCAGCAGCTGGACCGGGACTATCTTCGAGACCCAGTACTTC. Based on the CDR3 plus reference TRBV9 and TRBJ2-5, the full variable domain is DSGVTQTPKHLITATGQRVTLRCSPRSGDLSVYWYQQSLDQGLQFLIQYYNGEERAKGNILERFSAQQFPDLHSELNLSSLELGDSALYFCASSWTGTIFETQYFGPGTRLLVL.

The CDR3 sequence: CASSLEGALSGHEQFF. The CDR3 DNA is TGTGCCAGCAGCTTAGAAGGTGCGCTATCAGGCCATGAGCAGTTCTTC. The V and J genes are TRBV7-2 and TRBJ2-1; no definite D call. Per germline, CDR1 SGHTA and CDR2 FQGNSA. The CDR3 consists of 16 residues. V dropped 1 base and J dropped 8 bases, with 18 bases sitting between them.

This CDR3 reads CSAGRLEAFF. The CDR3, as DNA: TGCAGTGCGGGGAGGCTTGAAGCTTTCTTT. The chain employs TRBV20-1 and TRBJ1-1, with D unclear. CDR3 length: 10 amino acids. Germline assignment: CDR1 DFQATT and CDR2 SNEGSKA (reference sequence). V lost 6 bases and J 7 bases, leaving 9 bases between the germline ends.

The chain links TRBV7-9 to TRBJ2-7, with D uncertain. V was clipped by 5 bases and J by 0 bases, with 11 bases between them. The length of the CDR3 is 14 residues. The germline gives CDR1 SEHNR, CDR2 FQNEAQ (reference sequence). The CDR3 DNA is TGTGCCAGCAGCGCCGGTCAAATCTCCTACGAGCAGTACTTC. Encoded protein: CASSAGQISYEQYF.

The V and J genes are TRBV25-1 and TRBJ2-1; D is undetermined. The CDR3 sequence is 12 residues long. V was trimmed by 3 bases and J by 9 bases, leaving 9 bases between them. Germline values: CDR1 MGHDK, CDR2 SYGVNS. The CDR3 sequence is CASSDLVGEQFF. The CDR3 DNA sequence: TGTGCCAGCAGTGACCTAGTCGGTGAGCAGTTCTTC.

The chain is built from TRBV23-1 and TRBJ2-7, with 7 bases lining up with TRBD1. TRBV23-1 counts as an open reading frame of uncertain function. V was clipped by 7 bases and J by 3 bases; unmatched bases: 12. The CDR3 extends over 15 amino acids. The CDR3 loop is CASKDVSGQYYEQYF. The CDR3 DNA reads as TGCGCCAGCAAAGACGTGTCGGGACAGTACTACGAGCAGTACTTC.

This clone was recorded a few times. The chain combines TRBV21-1 with TRBJ1-2. TRBV21-1 is recorded as a pseudogene. The CDR3 consists of 14 residues. Here the CDR3 reads CASSKAWTVYGYTF. In DNA form, the CDR3 reads TGTGCCAGCAGCAAAGCTTGGACGGTCTATGGCTACACCTTC.

The chain combines TRBV5-1 with TRBJ1-1, with TRBD1 as a possible D gene (6 bases). The CDR3 sequence is 13 residues long. The ends were cut back, 4 bases at V and 4 bases at J, with 11 bases in the middle. Looked up from germline, CDR1 is SGHRS and CDR2 is YFSETQ. The CDR3 DNA reads TGCGCCAGCAGCCTAACAGGGACCACTGAAGCTTTCTTT. Translated: CASSLTGTTEAFF. The entire variable domain, with the rest obtained from reference TRBV5-1 and TRBJ1-1, is as follows: KAGVTQTPRYLIKTRGQQVTLSCSPISGHRSVSWYQQTPGQGLQFLFEYFSETQRNKGNFPGRFSGRQFSNSRSEMNVSTLELGDSALYLCASSLTGTTEAFFGQGTRLTVV.

CDR3 amino acids: CASSIAPRGDEQFF. In DNA, the CDR3 is TGTGCCAGTAGTATAGCTCCAAGAGGCGATGAGCAGTTCTTC. The chain couples TRBV19 to TRBJ2-1; no reliable D call. The germline gives CDR1 LNHDA, CDR2 SQIVND (reference sequence). The CDR3 has 14 amino acids. The V end was cut by 1 base, the J end by 8 bases, with 12 bases between.

This clone was counted a single time. The chain carries TRBV6-1 and TRBJ1-6, with D uncertain. V lost 9 bases and J lost 7, with 10 bases in between. CDR3 size: 12 residues. From germline, CDR1 is MNHNS and CDR2 SASEGT. The CDR3 DNA is TGTGCCAGTCGAGGAGGGAATTCACCCCTCCACTTT. This sequence encodes CASRGGNSPLHF.

The CDR3 region has the DNA TGCAGTGCTAGCAGGAACAATGAGCAGTTCTTC. Its protein is CSASRNNEQFF. V is TRBV20-1 and J is TRBJ2-1; D unclear. The CDR3 totals 11 residues. Per the germline V gene, CDR1 is DFQATT and CDR2 is SNEGSKA (reference sequence). V was cut by 3 bases and J by 5 bases, with 5 bases left in between.

The V gene is TRBV21-1, the J gene TRBJ2-3; the D call TRBD1 from the table was never checked on the DNA. TRBV21-1 is marked as a pseudogene. This CDR3 comprises 15 residues. CDR3 DNA sequence: TGTGCCAGCAGCCGACGGGACAGGGGGTCGAATACGCAGTATTTT. Amino acid sequence: CASSRRDRGSNTQYF.

This chain uses TRBV28 with TRBJ2-7, with 7 bases fitting TRBD2. The CDR3 sequence is 12 residues long. Germline lookup yields CDR1 MDHEN and CDR2 SYDVKM. Unmatched junction bases numbered 1, after V lost 4 bases and J lost 4 bases. Here the CDR3 reads CASSWGGYEQYF. The CDR3 DNA reads as TGTGCCAGCAGTTGGGGAGGGTACGAGCAGTACTTC.

In this sample, this clone turned up a few times. V gene TRBV6-5 combines with J gene TRBJ2-5; 8 bases are a match to TRBD1. Germline trimming cut 6 bases from V and 4 bases from J; bases unmatched to any gene: 10. Germline V gene data show CDR1 as MNHEY and CDR2 as SVGAGI. The CDR3 spans 15 residues. CDR3 nucleotides: TGTGCCAGCAGGAATCACAGGGGGGAAAGAGAGACCCAGTACTTC. It encodes CASRNHRGERETQYF.